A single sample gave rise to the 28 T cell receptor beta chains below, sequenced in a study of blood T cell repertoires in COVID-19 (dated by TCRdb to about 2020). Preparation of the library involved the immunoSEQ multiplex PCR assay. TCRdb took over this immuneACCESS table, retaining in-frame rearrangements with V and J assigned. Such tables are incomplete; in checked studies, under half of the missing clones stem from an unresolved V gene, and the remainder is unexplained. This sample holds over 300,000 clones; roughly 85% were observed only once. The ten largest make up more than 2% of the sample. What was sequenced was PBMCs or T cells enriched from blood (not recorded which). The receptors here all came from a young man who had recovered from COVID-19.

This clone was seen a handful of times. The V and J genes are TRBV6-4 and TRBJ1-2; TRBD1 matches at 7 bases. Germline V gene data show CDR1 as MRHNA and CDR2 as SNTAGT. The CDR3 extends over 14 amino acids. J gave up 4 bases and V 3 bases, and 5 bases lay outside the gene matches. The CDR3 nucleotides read TGTGCCAGCAGTGAGAGGACAGGCGGCTATGGCTACACCTTC. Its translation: CASSERTGGYGYTF.

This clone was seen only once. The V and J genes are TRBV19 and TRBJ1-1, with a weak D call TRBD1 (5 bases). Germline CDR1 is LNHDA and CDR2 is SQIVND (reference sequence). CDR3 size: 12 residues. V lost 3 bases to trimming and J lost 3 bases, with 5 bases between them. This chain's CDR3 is CASSIRDTEAFF. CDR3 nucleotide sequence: TGTGCCAGTAGTATCAGGGACACTGAAGCTTTCTTT.

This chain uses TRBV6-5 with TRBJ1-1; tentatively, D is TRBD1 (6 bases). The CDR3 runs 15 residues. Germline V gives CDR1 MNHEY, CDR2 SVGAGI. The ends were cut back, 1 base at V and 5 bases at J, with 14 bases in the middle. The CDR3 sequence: CASSYFAGEGTEAFF. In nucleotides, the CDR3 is TGTGCCAGCAGTTACTTTGCAGGGGAGGGGACTGAAGCTTTCTTT.

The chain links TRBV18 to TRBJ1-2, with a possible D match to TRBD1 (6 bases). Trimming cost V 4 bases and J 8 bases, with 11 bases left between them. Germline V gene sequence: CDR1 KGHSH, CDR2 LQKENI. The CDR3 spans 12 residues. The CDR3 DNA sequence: TGTGCCAGCTCACAGGACAGTCGAGGCTACACCTTC. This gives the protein CASSQDSRGYTF. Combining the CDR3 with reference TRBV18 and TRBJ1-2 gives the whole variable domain NAGVMQNPRHLVRRRGQEARLRCSPMKGHSHVYWYRQLPEEGLKFMVYLQKENIIDESGMPKERFSAEFPKEGPSILRIQQVVRGDSAAYFCASSQDSRGYTFGSGTRLTVV.

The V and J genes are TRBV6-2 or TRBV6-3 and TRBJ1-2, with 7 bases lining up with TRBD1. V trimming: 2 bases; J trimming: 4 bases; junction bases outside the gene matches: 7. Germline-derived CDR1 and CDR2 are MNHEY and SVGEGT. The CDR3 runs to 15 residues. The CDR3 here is CASSYPPTGSYGYTF. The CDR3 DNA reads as TGTGCCAGCAGTTACCCGCCGACAGGGAGCTATGGCTACACCTTC.

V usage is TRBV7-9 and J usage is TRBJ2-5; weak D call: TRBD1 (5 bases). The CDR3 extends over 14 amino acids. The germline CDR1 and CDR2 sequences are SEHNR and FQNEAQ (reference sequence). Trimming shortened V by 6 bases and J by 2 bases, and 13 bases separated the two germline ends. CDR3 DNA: TGTGCCAGCAGTCCCGACAGAACGCAAGAGACCCAGTACTTC. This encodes CASSPDRTQETQYF.

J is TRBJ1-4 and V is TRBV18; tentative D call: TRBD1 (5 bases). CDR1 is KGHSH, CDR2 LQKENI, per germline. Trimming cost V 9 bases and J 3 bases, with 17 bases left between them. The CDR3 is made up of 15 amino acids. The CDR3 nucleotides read TGTGCCAGTCGACCGGGAGGGGCAGCTAATGAAAAACTGTTTTTT. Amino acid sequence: CASRPGGAANEKLFF.

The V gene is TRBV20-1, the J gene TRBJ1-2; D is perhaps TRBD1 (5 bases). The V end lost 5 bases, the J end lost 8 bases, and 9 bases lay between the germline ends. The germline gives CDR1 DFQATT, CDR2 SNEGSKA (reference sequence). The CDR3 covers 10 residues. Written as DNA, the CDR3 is TGCAGTGCTGCGGGACTGGGCTACACCTTC. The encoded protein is CSAAGLGYTF.

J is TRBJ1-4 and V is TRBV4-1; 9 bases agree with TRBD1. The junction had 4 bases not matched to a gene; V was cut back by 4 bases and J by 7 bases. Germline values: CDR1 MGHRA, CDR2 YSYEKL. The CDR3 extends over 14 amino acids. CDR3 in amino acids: CASSLTGGIEKLFF. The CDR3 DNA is TGCGCCAGCAGCCTAACAGGGGGCATTGAAAAACTGTTTTTT.

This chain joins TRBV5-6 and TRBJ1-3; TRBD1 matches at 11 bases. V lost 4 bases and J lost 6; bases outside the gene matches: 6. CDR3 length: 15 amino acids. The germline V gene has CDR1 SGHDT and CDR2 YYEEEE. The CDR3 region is CASSRGQGAENTIYF. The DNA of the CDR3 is TGTGCCAGCAGCCGTGGACAGGGGGCAGAAAACACCATATATTTT.

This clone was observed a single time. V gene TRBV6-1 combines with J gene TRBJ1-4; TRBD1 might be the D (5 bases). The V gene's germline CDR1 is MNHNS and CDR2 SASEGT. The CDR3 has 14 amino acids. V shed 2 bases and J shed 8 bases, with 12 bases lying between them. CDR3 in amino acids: CASSEFAGVEKLFF. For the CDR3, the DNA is TGTGCCAGCAGTGAATTCGCGGGGGTAGAAAAACTGTTTTTT.

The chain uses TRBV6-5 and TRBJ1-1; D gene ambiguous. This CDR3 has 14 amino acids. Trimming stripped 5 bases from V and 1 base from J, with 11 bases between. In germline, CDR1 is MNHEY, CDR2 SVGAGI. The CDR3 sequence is CASSRLSGNTEAFF. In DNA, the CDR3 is TGTGCCAGCAGTCGACTCAGCGGGAACACTGAAGCTTTCTTT.

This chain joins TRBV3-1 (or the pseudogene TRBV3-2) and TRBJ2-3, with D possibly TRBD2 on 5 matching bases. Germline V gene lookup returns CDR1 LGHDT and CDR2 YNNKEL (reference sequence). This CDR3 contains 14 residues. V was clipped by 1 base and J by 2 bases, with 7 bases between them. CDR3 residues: CASSQAGVTDTQYF. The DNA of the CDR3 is TGTGCCAGCAGCCAAGCCGGGGTCACAGATACGCAGTATTTT.

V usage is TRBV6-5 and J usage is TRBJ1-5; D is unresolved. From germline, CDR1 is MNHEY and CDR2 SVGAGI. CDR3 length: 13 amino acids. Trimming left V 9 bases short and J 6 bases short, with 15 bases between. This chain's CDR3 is CASLRSNSQPQHF. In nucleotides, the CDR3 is TGTGCCAGTTTACGTAGTAACTCTCAGCCCCAGCATTTT.

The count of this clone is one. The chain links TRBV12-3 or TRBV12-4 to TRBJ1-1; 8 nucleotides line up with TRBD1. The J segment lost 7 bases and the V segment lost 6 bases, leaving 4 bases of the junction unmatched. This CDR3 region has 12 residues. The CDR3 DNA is TGTGCCAGCAGCCCGGACAGGGTTGAAGCTTTCTTT. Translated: CASSPDRVEAFF.

This CDR3 is CASSKGPLLQNTEAFF. DNA of the CDR3: TGTGCCAGCAGCAAAGGGCCGTTGTTACAGAACACTGAAGCTTTCTTT. V is TRBV21-1 and J is TRBJ1-1; no check of the table's D call, TRBD1, against the DNA was made. TRBV21-1 is a documented pseudogene. This CDR3 is 16 amino acids long.

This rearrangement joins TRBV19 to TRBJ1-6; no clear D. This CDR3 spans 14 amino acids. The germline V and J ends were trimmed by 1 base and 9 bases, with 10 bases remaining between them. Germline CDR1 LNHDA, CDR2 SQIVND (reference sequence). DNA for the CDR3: TGTGCCAGTAGTATAGGTTCAGGAGGTTCACCCCTCCACTTT. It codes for CASSIGSGGSPLHF.

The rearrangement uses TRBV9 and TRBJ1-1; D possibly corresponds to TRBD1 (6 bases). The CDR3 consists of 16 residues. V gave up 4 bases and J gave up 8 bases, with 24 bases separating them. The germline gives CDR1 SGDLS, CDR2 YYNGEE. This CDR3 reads CASSPSGTNPSGEAFF. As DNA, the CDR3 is TGTGCCAGCAGCCCTTCGGGGACAAACCCTTCGGGGGAAGCTTTCTTT.

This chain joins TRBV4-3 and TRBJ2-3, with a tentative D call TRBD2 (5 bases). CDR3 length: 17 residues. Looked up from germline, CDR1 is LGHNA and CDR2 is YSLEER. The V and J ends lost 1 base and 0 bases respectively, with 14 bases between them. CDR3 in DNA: TGCGCCAGCAGCCAAGTCTTGGTCGGGGTCAGCACAGATACGCAGTATTTT. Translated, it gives CASSQVLVGVSTDTQYF.

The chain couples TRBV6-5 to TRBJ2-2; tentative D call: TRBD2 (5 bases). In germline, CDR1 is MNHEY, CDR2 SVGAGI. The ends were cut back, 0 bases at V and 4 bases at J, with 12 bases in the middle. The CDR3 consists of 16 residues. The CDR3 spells CASSYSNPGSTGELFF. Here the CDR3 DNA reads TGTGCCAGCAGTTACTCGAATCCGGGGTCCACCGGGGAGCTGTTTTTT.

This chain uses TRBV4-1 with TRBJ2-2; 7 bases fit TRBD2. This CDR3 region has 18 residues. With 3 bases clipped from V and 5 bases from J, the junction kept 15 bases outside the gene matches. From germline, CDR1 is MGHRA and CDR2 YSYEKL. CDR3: CASSHPRASGLSTGELFF. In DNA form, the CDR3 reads TGCGCCAGCAGCCATCCTCGGGCTAGCGGACTCTCGACCGGGGAGCTGTTTTTT.

The chain's CDR3 is CAISSSGTGGNTGELFF. The CDR3 nucleotides are TGTGCCATCAGTTCCTCCGGGACAGGGGGTAACACCGGGGAGCTGTTTTTT. This chain connects TRBV10-3 to TRBJ2-2, with 11 positions matching TRBD1. Germline V lookup: CDR1 ENHRY, CDR2 SYGVKD. V was clipped by 5 bases and J by 2 bases; unmatched bases: 7. This CDR3 has 17 amino acids.

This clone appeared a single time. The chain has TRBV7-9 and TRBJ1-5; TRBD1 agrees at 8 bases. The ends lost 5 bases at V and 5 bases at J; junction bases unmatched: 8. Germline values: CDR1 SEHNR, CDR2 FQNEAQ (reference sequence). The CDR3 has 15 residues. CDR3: CASSRGQEGDQPQHF. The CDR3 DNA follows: TGTGCCAGCAGCCGGGGACAGGAGGGAGATCAGCCCCAGCATTTT. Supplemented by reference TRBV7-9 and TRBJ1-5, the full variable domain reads DTGVSQNPRHKITKRGQNVTFRCDPISEHNRLYWYRQTLGQGPEFLTYFQNEAQLEKSRLLSDRFSAERPKGSFSTLEIQRTEQGDSAMYLCASSRGQEGDQPQHFGDGTRLSIL.

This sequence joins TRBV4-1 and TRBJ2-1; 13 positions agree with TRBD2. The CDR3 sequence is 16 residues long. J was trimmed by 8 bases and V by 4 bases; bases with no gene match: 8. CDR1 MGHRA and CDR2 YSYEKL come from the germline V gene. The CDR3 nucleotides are TGCGCCAGCAGCCGCGAAACTAGCGGGGGGGCCGATGAGCAGTTCTTC. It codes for CASSRETSGGADEQFF.

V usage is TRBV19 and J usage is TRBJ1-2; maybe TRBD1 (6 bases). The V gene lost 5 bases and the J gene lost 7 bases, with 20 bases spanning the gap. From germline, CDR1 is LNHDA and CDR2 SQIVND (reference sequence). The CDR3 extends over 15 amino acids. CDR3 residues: CASSLWGGQGLGYTF. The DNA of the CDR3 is TGTGCCAGTAGTCTATGGGGCGGGCAGGGGCTTGGCTACACCTTC.

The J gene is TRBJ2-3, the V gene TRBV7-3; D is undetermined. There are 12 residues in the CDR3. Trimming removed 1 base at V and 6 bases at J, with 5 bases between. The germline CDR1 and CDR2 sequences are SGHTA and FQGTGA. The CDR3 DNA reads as TGTGCCAGCAGCTTAATCGGGGATACGCAGTATTTT. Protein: CASSLIGDTQYF.

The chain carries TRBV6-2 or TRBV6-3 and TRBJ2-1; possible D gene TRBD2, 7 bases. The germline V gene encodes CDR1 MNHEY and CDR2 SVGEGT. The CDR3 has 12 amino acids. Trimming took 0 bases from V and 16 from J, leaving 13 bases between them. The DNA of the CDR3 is TGTGCCAGCAGTTACTCCGCGGGGGCGGAATTCTTC. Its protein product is CASSYSAGAEFF.

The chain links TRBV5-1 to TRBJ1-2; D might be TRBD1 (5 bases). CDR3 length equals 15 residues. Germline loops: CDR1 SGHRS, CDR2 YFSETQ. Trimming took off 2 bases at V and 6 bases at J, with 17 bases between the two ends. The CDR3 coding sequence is TGCGCCAGCAGCTTAGGTACGTCAGGGAAGGATGGCTACACCTTC. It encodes CASSLGTSGKDGYTF.